This TCR beta chain was captured in a study of cytomegalovirus exposure and HLA in healthy donors. The trim removed 5 bases at V and 7 bases at J, leaving 2 bases unmatched. CDR3 length: 11 amino acids. Germline CDR1 and CDR2: ENHRY and SYGVKD. The PCR made use of 60 Vbeta and 13 Jbeta primers. Data came from immunoSEQ multiplex PCR; TCRdb stores just in-frame clones and leaves some out. The sample holds 72,000 or so clones, about 67% seen once. V usage is TRBV10-3 and J usage is TRBJ2-7; 7 bases are a match to TRBD2. The sequence came from a human donor in good health. The sequencing input was PBMCs. In nucleotides, the CDR3 is TGTGCCATCAGTAGCGGGGTGGAGCAGTACTTC. Protein sequence: CAISSGVEQYF.